The 17 T cell receptor beta chains listed next were all sequenced from one sample in a study of blood T cell repertoires in COVID-19. Produced via immunoSEQ multiplex PCR; TCRdb's table is partial and in-frame only. Seen here are approximately 300,000 clones, roughly nine tenths observed once, and the top ten hold 5.5% to 6%. The material sequenced was PBMCs or T cells enriched from blood (not recorded which). The source is a woman under 40 who had recovered from COVID-19.

The V and J genes are TRBV30 and TRBJ2-1; TRBD1 is a possible D gene (5 bases). The CDR3 contains 12 residues. CDR1 is GTSNPN, CDR2 SVGIG, per germline (reference sequence). Trimming cost V 0 bases and J 5 bases, with 5 bases left between them. The CDR3 nucleotides are TGTGCCTGGAGTGTACAGGACAATGAGCAGTTCTTC. It translates to CAWSVQDNEQFF.

This clone was seen more than once but under ten times. The rearrangement joins TRBV6-5 to TRBJ1-6, with 7 bases aligning to TRBD1. The CDR3 runs 15 residues. CDR1 and CDR2 from the germline V gene are MNHEY and SVGAGI. Unmatched junction bases numbered 9, after V lost 6 bases and J lost 7 bases. For the CDR3, the DNA is TGTGCCAGCAGCTTAGAAGGGGGCGACAATTCACCCCTCCACTTT. As protein: CASSLEGGDNSPLHF.

The sample holds a few counts of this clone. One end of the junction is discordant with germline, which a read error may explain. The chain links TRBV2 to TRBJ1-3, with D possibly matching TRBD1 (5 bases). Germline-derived CDR1 and CDR2 are SNHLY and FYNNEI. The CDR3 has 12 amino acids. The CDR3 DNA sequence: TGTGCCAGCAGTGATGGGGCGGTCTTCAGAAATTTT. This sequence encodes CASSDGAVFRNF.

The chain couples TRBV5-1 to TRBJ1-1; 8 nucleotides align to TRBD1. V shed 4 bases and J 4 bases; nucleotides not matched to a gene: 3. The CDR3 loop spans 13 amino acids. Germline V gene sequence: CDR1 SGHRS, CDR2 YFSETQ. The CDR3 bases are TGCGCCAGCAGCCCCGGACAGGGCACTGAAGCTTTCTTT. The encoded protein is CASSPGQGTEAFF.

The chain links TRBV19 to TRBJ1-4; 8 bases are a match to TRBD1. The CDR3 has 15 amino acids. Germline V gene sequence: CDR1 LNHDA, CDR2 SQIVND (reference sequence). J lost 7 bases, V lost 5 bases, and 9 bases had no gene match. The CDR3 DNA sequence: TGTGCCAGTAGTGTCGGACAGGGTCTTCGTGAAAAACTGTTTTTT. Translating it yields CASSVGQGLREKLFF.

J is TRBJ2-3 and V is TRBV30; 10 nucleotides line up with TRBD1. Germline CDR1 reads GTSNPN; CDR2 reads SVGIG (reference sequence). The trim removed 2 bases at V and 3 bases at J, leaving 8 bases unmatched. The CDR3 extends over 16 amino acids. The CDR3 nucleotides read TGTGCCTGGAGTACAAGACAGGGGGCGGGGACAGATACGCAGTATTTT. It codes for CAWSTRQGAGTDTQYF.

This clone was seen at least ten times. The V call is TRBV12-3 or TRBV12-4, the J call TRBJ1-1, with D unclear. The CDR3 loop spans 13 amino acids. V was pared by 7 bases and J by 3 bases, with 12 bases between. This CDR3 reads CASTLGVDTEAFF. In DNA, the CDR3 is TGTGCCAGCACCCTAGGCGTGGACACTGAAGCTTTCTTT.

J is TRBJ1-2 and V is TRBV11-2; tentatively, D is TRBD1 (6 bases). From germline, CDR1 is SGHAT and CDR2 FQNNGV. This CDR3 comprises 13 residues. Trimming removed 5 bases from V and 4 bases from J, with 11 bases in between. The CDR3 reads CASSRDRTYGYTF. In nucleotides, the CDR3 is TGTGCCAGCAGCCGAGACAGGACCTATGGCTACACCTTC.

The chain has TRBV19 and TRBJ2-2, with D perhaps matching TRBD1 (6 bases). V shed 3 bases and J shed 3 bases, with 11 bases lying between them. The germline gives CDR1 LNHDA, CDR2 SQIVND (reference sequence). The CDR3 spans 15 residues. The CDR3 reads CASSIQGWDTGELFF. CDR3 bases: TGTGCCAGTAGTATTCAGGGGTGGGACACCGGGGAGCTGTTTTTT.

Turning to this clone: Other nucleotide sequences from this sample produce the same CDR3. The chain has TRBV5-1 and TRBJ1-1; D not resolved. Trimming removed 0 bases from V and 1 base from J, with 4 bases in between. There are 13 residues in the CDR3. Germline assignment: CDR1 SGHRS and CDR2 YFSETQ. CDR3 sequence: CASSLAGNTEAFF. CDR3 DNA sequence: TGCGCCAGCAGCTTGGCAGGGAACACTGAAGCTTTCTTT. Looking up the rest from reference TRBV5-1 and TRBJ1-1 gives the full variable domain: KAGVTQTPRYLIKTRGQQVTLSCSPISGHRSVSWYQQTPGQGLQFLFEYFSETQRNKGNFPGRFSGRQFSNSRSEMNVSTLELGDSALYLCASSLAGNTEAFFGQGTRLTVV.

V usage is TRBV10-3 and J usage is TRBJ2-5; 11 nucleotides match TRBD1. V was clipped by 6 bases and J by 2 bases; unmatched bases: 5. Germline values: CDR1 ENHRY, CDR2 SYGVKD. The CDR3 covers 15 residues. CDR3 loop: CAIRDRGPSQETQYF. The CDR3 nucleotides read TGTGCCATCAGGGACAGGGGGCCCTCACAAGAGACCCAGTACTTC.

The chain combines TRBV30 with TRBJ2-1, with TRBD2 matching 7 bases. The V segment lost 3 bases and the J segment 5 bases; nucleotides outside the gene matches: 4. This CDR3 has 13 residues. CDR1 and CDR2 from the germline V gene are GTSNPN and SVGIG (reference sequence). The CDR3 here is CAWRPRGNNEQFF. The CDR3 bases are TGTGCCTGGAGACCGCGGGGGAACAATGAGCAGTTCTTC.

The chain recombines TRBV5-8 with TRBJ1-5; D unclear. Trimming cost V 2 bases and J 0 bases, with 3 bases left between them. Germline V gene sequence: CDR1 SGHTS, CDR2 YDEGEE. The CDR3 runs to 13 residues. This CDR3 is CASSLASNQPQHF. The CDR3 bases are TGTGCCAGCAGCTTAGCTAGCAATCAGCCCCAGCATTTT.

This clone has just one count. The genes are TRBV27 and TRBJ1-5, with D tentatively TRBD1 (5 bases). The V end was cut by 2 bases, the J end by 0 bases, with 14 bases between. This CDR3 region has 17 residues. CDR1 MNHEY and CDR2 SMNVEV come from the germline V gene (reference sequence). The CDR3 sequence: CASSLEQEVNSNQPQHF. Written as DNA, the CDR3 is TGTGCCAGCAGTTTAGAACAGGAAGTTAATAGCAATCAGCCCCAGCATTTT.

There are a few counts of this clone. The J gene is TRBJ1-3, the V gene TRBV13; D might be TRBD1 (6 bases). The V end was cut by 3 bases, the J end by 2 bases, with 11 bases between. In germline, CDR1 is PRHDT, CDR2 FYEKMQ (reference sequence). There are 15 residues in the CDR3. In DNA form, the CDR3 reads TGTGCCAGCAGCTTTGAGGGGACACCTGGAAACACCATATATTTT. It translates to CASSFEGTPGNTIYF.

J is TRBJ1-3 and V is TRBV7-9, with D hard to call. V was clipped by 1 base and J by 1 base, with 11 bases between them. From germline, CDR1 is SEHNR and CDR2 FQNEAQ (reference sequence). The CDR3 is made up of 16 amino acids. This chain's CDR3 is CASSLGRLGSGNTIYF. The DNA for the CDR3 is TGTGCCAGCAGCTTAGGACGACTCGGGTCTGGAAACACCATATATTTT.

The chain employs TRBV10-3 and TRBJ2-1; weak D call: TRBD2 (6 bases). V lost 6 bases to trimming and J lost 7 bases, with 13 bases between them. Per germline, CDR1 ENHRY and CDR2 SYGVKD. The CDR3 is made up of 13 amino acids. The CDR3, as DNA: TGTGCCATCAGCTCGGGAGAGGGAAATGAGCAGTTCTTC. Translated: CAISSGEGNEQFF.